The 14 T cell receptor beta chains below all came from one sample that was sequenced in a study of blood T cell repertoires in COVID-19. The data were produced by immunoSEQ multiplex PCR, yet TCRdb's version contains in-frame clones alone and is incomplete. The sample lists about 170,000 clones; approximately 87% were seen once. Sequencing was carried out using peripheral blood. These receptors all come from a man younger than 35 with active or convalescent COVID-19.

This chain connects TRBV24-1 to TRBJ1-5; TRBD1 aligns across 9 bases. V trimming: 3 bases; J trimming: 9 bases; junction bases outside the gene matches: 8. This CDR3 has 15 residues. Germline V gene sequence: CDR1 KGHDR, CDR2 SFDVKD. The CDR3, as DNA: TGTGCCACCAGTGATGGACAGGGGCATCCGTGGCCCCAGCATTTT. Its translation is CATSDGQGHPWPQHF.

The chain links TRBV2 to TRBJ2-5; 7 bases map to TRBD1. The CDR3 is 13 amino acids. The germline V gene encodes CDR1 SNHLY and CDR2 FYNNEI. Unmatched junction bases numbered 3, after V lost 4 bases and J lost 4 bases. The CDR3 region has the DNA TGTGCCAGCAGTGGGAACAGGGGAGAGACCCAGTACTTC. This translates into CASSGNRGETQYF.

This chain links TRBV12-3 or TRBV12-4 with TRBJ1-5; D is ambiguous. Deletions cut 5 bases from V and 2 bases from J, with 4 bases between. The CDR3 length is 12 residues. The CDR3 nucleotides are TGTGCCAGCAGTCGTGGCAATCAGCCCCAGCATTTT. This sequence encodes CASSRGNQPQHF.

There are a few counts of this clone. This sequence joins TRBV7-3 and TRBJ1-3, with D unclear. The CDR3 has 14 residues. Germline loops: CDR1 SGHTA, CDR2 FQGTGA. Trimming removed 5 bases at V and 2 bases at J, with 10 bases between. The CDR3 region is CASSRSNTGNTIYF. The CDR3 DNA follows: TGTGCCAGCAGCCGGAGTAATACTGGAAACACCATATATTTT.

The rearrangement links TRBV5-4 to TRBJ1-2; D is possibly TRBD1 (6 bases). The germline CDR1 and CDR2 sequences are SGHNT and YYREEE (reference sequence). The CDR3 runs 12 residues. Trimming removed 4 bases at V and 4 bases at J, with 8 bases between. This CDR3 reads CASSQDSYGYTF. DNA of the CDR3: TGTGCCAGCAGCCAGGACAGCTATGGCTACACCTTC.

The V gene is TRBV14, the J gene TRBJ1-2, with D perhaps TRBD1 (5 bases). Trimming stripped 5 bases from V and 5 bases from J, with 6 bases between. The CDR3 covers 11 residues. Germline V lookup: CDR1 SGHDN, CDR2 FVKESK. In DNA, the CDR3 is TGTGCCAGCAGCGGGGCGTATGGCTACACCTTC. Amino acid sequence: CASSGAYGYTF.

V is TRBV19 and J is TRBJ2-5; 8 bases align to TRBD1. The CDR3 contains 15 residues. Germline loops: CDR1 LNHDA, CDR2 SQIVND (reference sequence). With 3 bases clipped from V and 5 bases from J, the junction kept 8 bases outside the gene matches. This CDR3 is CASSIQGALEETQYF. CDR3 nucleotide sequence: TGTGCCAGTAGTATCCAGGGGGCGCTTGAGGAGACCCAGTACTTC.

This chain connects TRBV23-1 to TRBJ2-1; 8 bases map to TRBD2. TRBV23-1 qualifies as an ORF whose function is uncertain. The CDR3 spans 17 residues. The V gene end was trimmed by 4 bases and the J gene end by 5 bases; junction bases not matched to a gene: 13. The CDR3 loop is CASSPPSPAGVHNEQFF. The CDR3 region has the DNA TGCGCCAGCAGTCCCCCCTCACCAGCGGGGGTCCACAATGAGCAGTTCTTC.

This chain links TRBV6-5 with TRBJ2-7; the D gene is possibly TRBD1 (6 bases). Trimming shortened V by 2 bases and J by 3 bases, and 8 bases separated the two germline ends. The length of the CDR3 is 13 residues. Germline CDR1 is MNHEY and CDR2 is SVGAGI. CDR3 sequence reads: CASSYTGNYEQYV. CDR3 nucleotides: TGTGCCAGCAGTTACACAGGGAACTACGAGCAGTACGTC.

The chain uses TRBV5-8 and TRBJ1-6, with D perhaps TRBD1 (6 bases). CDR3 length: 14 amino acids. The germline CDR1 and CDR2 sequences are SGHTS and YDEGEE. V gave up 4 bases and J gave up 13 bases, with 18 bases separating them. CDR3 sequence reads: CASSTGSENRPLHF. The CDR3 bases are TGTGCCAGCAGCACAGGGTCCGAAAATAGGCCCCTCCACTTT.

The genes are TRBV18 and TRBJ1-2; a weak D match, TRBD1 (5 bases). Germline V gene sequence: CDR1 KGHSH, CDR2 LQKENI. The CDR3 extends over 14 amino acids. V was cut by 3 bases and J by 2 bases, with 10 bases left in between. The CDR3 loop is CASSPTATNYGYTF. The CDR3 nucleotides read TGTGCCAGCTCACCGACAGCTACAAACTATGGCTACACCTTC.

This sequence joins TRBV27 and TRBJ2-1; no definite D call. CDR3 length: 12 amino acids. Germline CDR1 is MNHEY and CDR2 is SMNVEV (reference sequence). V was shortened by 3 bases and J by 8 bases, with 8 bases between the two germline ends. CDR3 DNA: TGTGCCAGCAGTTTGAGCCTTCATGAGCAGTTCTTC. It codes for CASSLSLHEQFF.

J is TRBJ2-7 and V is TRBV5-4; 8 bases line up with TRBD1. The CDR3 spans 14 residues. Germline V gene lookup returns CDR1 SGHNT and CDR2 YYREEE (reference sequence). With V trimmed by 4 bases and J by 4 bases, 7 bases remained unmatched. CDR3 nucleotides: TGTGCCAGCAGCCTTCGGACAGGGATATACGAGCAGTACTTC. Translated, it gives CASSLRTGIYEQYF.

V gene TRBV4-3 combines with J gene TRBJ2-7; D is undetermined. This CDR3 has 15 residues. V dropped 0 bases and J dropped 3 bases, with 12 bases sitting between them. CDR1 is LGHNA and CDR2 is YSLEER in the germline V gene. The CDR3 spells CASSQDTGGFYEQYF. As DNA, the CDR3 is TGCGCCAGCAGCCAAGATACTGGCGGCTTCTACGAGCAGTACTTC.